What follows are 8 T cell receptor beta chains derived from one specimen sequenced in a study of T cell repertoires in aging, cancer and after chemotherapy. A mixed TRB-A/B primer pool amplified rearranged TRB by multiplex touch-down PCR. TCRdb itself ran the multiplex PCR reads through MiXCR, one entry per CDR3 protein. Among approximately 10,000 distinct CDR3 sequences, around 38% were seen once, and the ten largest hold under 2%. TCR beta rearrangements were amplified from peripheral blood genomic DNA. Source material: blood. The receptors shown here come from a human donor in good health.

This clonotype appeared a few times. The chain combines TRBV6-1 with TRBJ1-3; D not certain. Germline V gene sequence: CDR1 MNHNS, CDR2 SASEGT. The CDR3 has 14 residues. Between the trimmed V and J ends, which lost 6 bases and 3 bases, there was a span of 12 bases. This CDR3 reads CASSQGPIGNTIYF. CDR3 sequence (DNA): TGTGCCAGCAGCCAAGGCCCGATTGGAAACACCATATATTTT.

Concerning this clonotype: One end of the junction fails to match germline, which may point to a read error. The gene calls are TRBV5-5 and TRBJ1-2; TRBD1 aligns across 8 bases. CDR3 size: 14 residues. CDR1 is SGHKS, CDR2 YYEKEE, per germline (reference sequence). The CDR3, as DNA: TGCGCCAGCAGCTTGGGACAGGATAACTATGGCTACACCTTC. It codes for CASSLGQDNYGYTF.

This clonotype was observed a few times. V gene TRBV5-6 combines with J gene TRBJ1-2, with 7 bases identical to TRBD1. Germline V gene lookup returns CDR1 SGHDT and CDR2 YYEEEE. With 2 bases clipped from V and 5 bases from J, the junction kept 6 bases outside the gene matches. The CDR3 covers 14 residues. The CDR3 loop is CASSLTGTEYGYTF. For the CDR3, the DNA is TGTGCCAGCAGCTTAACCGGGACAGAATATGGCTACACCTTC.

The gene calls are TRBV20-1 and TRBJ2-7; TRBD1 aligns across 10 bases. CDR1 DFQATT and CDR2 SNEGSKA come from the germline V gene (reference sequence). This CDR3 is built from 14 residues. V trimming: 1 base; J trimming: 4 bases; junction bases outside the gene matches: 4. CDR3 residues: CSARGDRGVYEQYV. In nucleotides, the CDR3 is TGCAGTGCTAGAGGGGACAGGGGAGTATACGAGCAGTACGTC.

This chain links TRBV7-9 with TRBJ1-1; 8 nucleotides agree with TRBD1. V was clipped by 0 bases and J by 7 bases; unmatched bases: 7. The germline V gene encodes CDR1 SEHNR and CDR2 FQNEAQ (reference sequence). The CDR3 runs 15 residues. CDR3 loop: CASSLARAGGNEAFF. DNA for the CDR3: TGTGCCAGCAGCTTAGCGCGAGCAGGGGGCAATGAAGCTTTCTTT.

J is TRBJ2-3 and V is TRBV5-6; either TRBD1 or TRBD2 may supply D (5 bases each). Germline V lookup: CDR1 SGHDT, CDR2 YYEEEE. The CDR3 has 13 amino acids. V gave up 2 bases and J gave up 5 bases, with 9 bases separating them. CDR3 sequence: CASSFWGRDTQYF. CDR3 DNA: TGTGCCAGCAGCTTCTGGGGGAGAGATACGCAGTATTTT. The full variable domain, completed using reference TRBV5-6 and TRBJ2-3, is DAGVTQSPTHLIKTRGQQVTLRCSPKSGHDTVSWYQQALGQGPQFIFQYYEEEERQRGNFPDRFSGHQFPNYSSELNVNALLLGDSALYLCASSFWGRDTQYFGPGTRLTVL.

The chain uses TRBV30 and TRBJ2-1; D is perhaps TRBD1 (5 bases). CDR1 is GTSNPN, CDR2 SVGIG, per germline (reference sequence). This CDR3 region has 12 residues. CDR3 amino acids: CSGQVGDNEQFF. The CDR3, as DNA: TGTTCAGGGCAGGTAGGGGACAATGAGCAGTTCTTC.

This clonotype was counted between two and nine times. The genes are TRBV12-3 or TRBV12-4 and TRBJ1-1; 7 bases match TRBD1. This CDR3 spans 15 amino acids. The trim removed 5 bases at V and 1 base at J, leaving 7 bases unmatched. Here the CDR3 reads CASSIRQGSNTEAFF. CDR3 DNA sequence: TGTGCCAGCAGTATCCGACAGGGTTCGAACACTGAAGCTTTCTTT.